This TCR beta chain derives from a study of blood T cell repertoires in COVID-19. On the study more broadly: Specimens from acute and convalescent COVID-19 originated in the United States, Italy and Spain. In each case, the material was cDNA or gDNA derived from T cells, B-cell-depleted T cells, or PBMCs.

As handled by the study authors: Amplifying reference gene primers gave estimates of nucleated cell counts. Using immunoSEQ multiplex PCR, the repertoire was profiled, and TCRdb retains in-frame clones only, with some absent. V and J calls and clone size are given by that table; D and trimming were obtained from the DNA. This sample carries nearly 300,000 clones, more than 70% of them seen once, and the ten largest clones take approximately 7.2%. Trimming pared 2 bases from V and 1 base from J, leaving 11 bases between. Germline loops: CDR1 MNHEY, CDR2 SVGAGI. This CDR3 has 15 amino acids. The TCR sequence derives from a woman aged 25 to 39 who had recovered from COVID-19. This sequence joins TRBV6-5 and TRBJ1-1; a possible D gene is TRBD1 (5 bases). The source material was peripheral blood. The CDR3 region has the DNA TGTGCCAGCAGTTACGGGCCAGGGCAGAACACTGAAGCTTTCTTT. This sequence encodes CASSYGPGQNTEAFF.